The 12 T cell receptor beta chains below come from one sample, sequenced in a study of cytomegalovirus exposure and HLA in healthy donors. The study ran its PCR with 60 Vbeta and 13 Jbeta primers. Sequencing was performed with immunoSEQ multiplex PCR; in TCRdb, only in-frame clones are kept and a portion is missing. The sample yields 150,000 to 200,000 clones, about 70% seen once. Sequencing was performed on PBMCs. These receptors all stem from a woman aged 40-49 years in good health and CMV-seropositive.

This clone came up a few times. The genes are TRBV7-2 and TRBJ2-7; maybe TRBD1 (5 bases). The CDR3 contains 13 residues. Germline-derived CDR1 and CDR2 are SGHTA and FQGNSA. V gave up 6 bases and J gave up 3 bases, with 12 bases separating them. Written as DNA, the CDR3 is TGTGCCAGCAGTGCCGTTAGGGGCTACGAGCAGTACTTC. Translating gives CASSAVRGYEQYF. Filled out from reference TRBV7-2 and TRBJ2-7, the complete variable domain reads GAGVSQSPSNKVTEKGKDVELRCDPISGHTALYWYRQSLGQGLEFLIYFQGNSAPDKSGLPSDRFSAERTGGSVSTLTIQRTQQEDSAVYLCASSAVRGYEQYFGPGTRLTVT.

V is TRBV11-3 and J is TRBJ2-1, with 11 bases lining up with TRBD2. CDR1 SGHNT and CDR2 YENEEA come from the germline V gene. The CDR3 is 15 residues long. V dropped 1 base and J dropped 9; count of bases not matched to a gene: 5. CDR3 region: CASSLGSGREGEQFF. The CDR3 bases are TGTGCCAGCAGCTTAGGTAGCGGGAGGGAAGGTGAGCAGTTCTTC.

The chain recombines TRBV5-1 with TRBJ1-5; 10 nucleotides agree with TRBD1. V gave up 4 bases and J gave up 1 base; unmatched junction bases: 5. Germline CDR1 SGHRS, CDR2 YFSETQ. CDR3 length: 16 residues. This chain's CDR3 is CASSESGQGSNQPQHF. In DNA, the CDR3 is TGCGCCAGCAGCGAGTCGGGACAGGGGAGCAATCAGCCCCAGCATTTT.

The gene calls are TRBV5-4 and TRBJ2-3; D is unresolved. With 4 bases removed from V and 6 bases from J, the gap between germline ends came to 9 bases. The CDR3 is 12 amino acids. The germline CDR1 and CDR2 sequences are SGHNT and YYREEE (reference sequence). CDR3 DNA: TGTGCCAGCAGCAACTCCCCCGATACGCAGTATTTT. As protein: CASSNSPDTQYF.

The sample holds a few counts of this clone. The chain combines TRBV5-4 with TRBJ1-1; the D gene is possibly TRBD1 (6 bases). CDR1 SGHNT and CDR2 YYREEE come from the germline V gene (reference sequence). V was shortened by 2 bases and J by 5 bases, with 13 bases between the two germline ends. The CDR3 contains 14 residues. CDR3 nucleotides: TGTGCCAGCAGCTTCCACAGGGCTGGGACTGAAGCTTTCTTT. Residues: CASSFHRAGTEAFF.

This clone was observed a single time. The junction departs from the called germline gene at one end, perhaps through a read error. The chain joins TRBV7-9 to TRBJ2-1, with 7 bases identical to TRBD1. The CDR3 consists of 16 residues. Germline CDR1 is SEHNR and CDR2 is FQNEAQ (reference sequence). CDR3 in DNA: TGTTCCAGCAGCTTACCGCGGTTGGACAGGAGACATGAGCAGTTCTTC. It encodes CSSSLPRLDRRHEQFF.

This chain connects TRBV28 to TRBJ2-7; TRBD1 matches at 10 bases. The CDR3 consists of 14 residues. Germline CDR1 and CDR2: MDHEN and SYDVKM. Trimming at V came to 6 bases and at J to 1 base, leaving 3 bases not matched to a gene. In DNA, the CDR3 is TGTGCCAGCAGAGAGGGACAGGGGTCCTACGAGCAGTACTTC. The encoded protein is CASREGQGSYEQYF. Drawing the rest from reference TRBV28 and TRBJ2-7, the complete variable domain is DVKVTQSSRYLVKRTGEKVFLECVQDMDHENMFWYRQDPGLGLRLIYFSYDVKMKEKGDIPEGYSVSREKKERFSLILESASTNQTSMYLCASREGQGSYEQYFGPGTRLTVT.

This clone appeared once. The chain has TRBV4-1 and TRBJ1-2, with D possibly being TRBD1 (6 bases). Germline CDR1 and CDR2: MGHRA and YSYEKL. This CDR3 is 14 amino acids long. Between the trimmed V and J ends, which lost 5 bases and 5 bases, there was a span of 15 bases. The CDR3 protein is CASSAGQFGYGYTF. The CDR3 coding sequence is TGCGCCAGCAGCGCCGGACAGTTCGGATATGGCTACACCTTC.

The CDR3 nucleotides read TGCGCCAGCAGCTCAGTACAGGGTACAATCCCTCGGGCTGAAGCTTTCTTT. Translated, it gives CASSSVQGTIPRAEAFF. The chain uses TRBV5-1 and TRBJ1-1; D is possibly TRBD1 (6 bases). From germline, CDR1 is SGHRS and CDR2 YFSETQ. V shed 3 bases and J shed 6 bases, with 24 bases lying between them. The CDR3 consists of 17 residues.

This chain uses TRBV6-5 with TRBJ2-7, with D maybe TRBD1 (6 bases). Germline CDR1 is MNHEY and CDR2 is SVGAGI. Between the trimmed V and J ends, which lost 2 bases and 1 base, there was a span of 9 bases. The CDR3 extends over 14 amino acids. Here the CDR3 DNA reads TGTGCCAGCAGTTACGGGACAAATTCCTACGAGCAGTACTTC. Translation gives CASSYGTNSYEQYF.

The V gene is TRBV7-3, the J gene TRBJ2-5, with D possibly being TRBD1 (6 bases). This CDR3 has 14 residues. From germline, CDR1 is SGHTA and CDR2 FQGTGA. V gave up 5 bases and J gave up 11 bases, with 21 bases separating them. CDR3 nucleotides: TGTGCCAGCAGCCCCAGCCCGGGACACTCAGAGCAGTACTTC. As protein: CASSPSPGHSEQYF.

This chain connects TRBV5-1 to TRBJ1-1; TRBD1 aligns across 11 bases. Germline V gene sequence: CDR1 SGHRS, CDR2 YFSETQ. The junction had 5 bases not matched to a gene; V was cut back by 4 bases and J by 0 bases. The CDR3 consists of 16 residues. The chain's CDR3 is CASSPRTGGMNTEAFF. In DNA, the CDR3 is TGCGCCAGCAGCCCACGGACAGGGGGCATGAACACTGAAGCTTTCTTT.